The T cell receptor (beta chain) under discussion was sequenced for a study of kidney transplant recipient with SARS-CoV-2 infection. TCRdb re-called the reads with MiXCR, one entry per CDR3 protein. The sample contains 200,000 to 300,000 distinct CDR3 sequences, about 30% of which appear only once. The CDR3 extends over 17 amino acids. Germline V CDR1 and CDR2: LNHNV, YYDKDF (reference sequence). Trimming took 5 bases from V and 4 from J, leaving 23 bases between them. In this sample, this clonotype turned up many times. The TCR comes from a male patient in his thirties who had COVID-19 and was a kidney transplant recipient. The T cells may come from the graft donor. This chain joins TRBV15 and TRBJ1-2; D ambiguous. The sequencing used a blood sample, collected at baseline and around day 120 from a kidney transplant recipient. The CDR3 DNA sequence: TGTGCCACCAGCGTGCATAGAAGGTGTGGAAAGACCTATGGCTACACCTTC. It codes for CATSVHRRCGKTYGYTF.